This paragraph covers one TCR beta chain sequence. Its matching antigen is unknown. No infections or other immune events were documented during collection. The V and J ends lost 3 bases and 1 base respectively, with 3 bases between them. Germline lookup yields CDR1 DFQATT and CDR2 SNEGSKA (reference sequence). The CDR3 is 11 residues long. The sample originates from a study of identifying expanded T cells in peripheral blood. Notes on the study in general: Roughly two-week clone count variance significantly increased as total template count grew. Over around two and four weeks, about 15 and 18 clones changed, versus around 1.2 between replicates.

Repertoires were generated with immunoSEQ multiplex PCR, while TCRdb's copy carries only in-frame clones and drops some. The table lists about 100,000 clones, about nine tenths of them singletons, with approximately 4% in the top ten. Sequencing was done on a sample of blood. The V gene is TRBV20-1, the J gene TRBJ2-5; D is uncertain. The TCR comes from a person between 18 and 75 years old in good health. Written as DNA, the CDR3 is TGCAGTGCTAGCTTCCAAGAGACCCAGTACTTC. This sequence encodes CSASFQETQYF.